The T cell receptor beta chain described here comes from a study of T cells in Graves' hyperthyroidism and ophthalmopathy. This clonotype has at least ten counts. Amplified TCR beta CDR3 regions came from RNA transcripts. Primed by the HTBI set, a first-round RT-PCR was run on the TCR CDR3. TCRdb ran MiXCR on the multiplex PCR reads and lists one entry per CDR3 protein. Of 85,000 to 110,000 distinct CDR3 sequences in the sample, about 45% were seen once. Germline lookup yields CDR1 SGHRS and CDR2 YFSETQ. With 3 bases clipped from V and 3 bases from J, the junction kept 14 bases outside the gene matches. This CDR3 comprises 18 residues.

The rearrangement links TRBV5-1 to TRBJ1-1, with 10 bases fitting TRBD1. Sequences were obtained from blood. This receptor was identified in a middle-aged man with Graves' hyperthyroidism. In DNA form, the CDR3 reads TGCGCCAGCAGCTCGTTGGGACAGGGGTCAATCCCCTACACTGAAGCTTTCTTT. It codes for CASSSLGQGSIPYTEAFF.